This TCR beta chain stems from a study of blood T cell repertoires in COVID-19. Across the whole study: Acute-phase and convalescent COVID-19 samples originated in the United States, Italy and Spain.

In the original analysis: Reference gene primer amplification in the assay estimated nucleated cell counts. The assay was immunoSEQ multiplex PCR, and TCRdb's table has in-frame clones only and misses some. That table furnishes V, J and clone size, whereas the DNA furnished D and trimming. The sample lists about 160,000 clones, around 82% occurring once. V was shortened by 4 bases and J by 0 bases, with 14 bases between the two germline ends. This CDR3 comprises 16 residues. CDR1 and CDR2 (germline): SGHRS, YFSETQ. This TCR derives from a woman aged 40 to 50 with COVID-19, enrolled during active disease. Sequencing was performed on peripheral blood. This sequence joins TRBV5-1 and TRBJ1-3, with D unresolved. The CDR3 is CASSAFSGSSGNTIYF. DNA of the CDR3: TGCGCCAGCAGCGCCTTTTCGGGGAGCTCTGGAAACACCATATATTTT.